These 15 T cell receptor beta chains were all obtained from the same sample, sequenced in a study of T cell responses to AZD1222 COVID-19 vaccine. Sequencing used immunoSEQ multiplex PCR; TCRdb keeps in-frame clones, though not all of them. This sample has about 160,000 clones, with about nine tenths found just once. Sequenced material: peripheral blood, taken on day 0 of AZD1222 vaccination. These receptors all stem from an adult in good health.

The gene calls are TRBV28 and TRBJ2-1, with 9 bases matching TRBD2. The germline gives CDR1 MDHEN, CDR2 SYDVKM. The CDR3 totals 12 residues. The ends lost 5 bases at V and 8 bases at J; junction bases unmatched: 1. The CDR3: CASSPSGDEQFF. CDR3 sequence (DNA): TGTGCCAGCAGTCCTAGCGGGGATGAGCAGTTCTTC.

In this sample, this clone turned up once. This chain links TRBV18 with TRBJ1-2; tentatively, D is TRBD1 (5 bases). V lost 4 bases and J 8 bases, leaving 17 bases between the germline ends. In germline, CDR1 is KGHSH, CDR2 LQKENI. The CDR3 spans 14 residues. The CDR3 loop reads CASSRSEQGGGYTF. CDR3 sequence (DNA): TGTGCCAGCTCACGCTCCGAGCAGGGAGGGGGCTACACCTTC.

The chain recombines TRBV4-1 with TRBJ2-1; 16 bases line up with TRBD2. Germline CDR1 reads MGHRA; CDR2 reads YSYEKL. The CDR3 consists of 20 residues. V lost 0 bases to trimming and J lost 3 bases; unmatched junction nucleotides: 8. The CDR3: CASSQERGTSGRAVYNEQFF. CDR3 coding DNA: TGCGCCAGCAGCCAAGAAAGGGGGACTAGCGGGAGGGCCGTCTACAATGAGCAGTTCTTC.

This chain uses TRBV28 with TRBJ2-7, with 12 bases fitting TRBD1. The CDR3 extends over 15 amino acids. After removal of 1 base from V and 6 bases from J, the junction contained 4 bases not matched to a gene. Per germline, CDR1 MDHEN and CDR2 SYDVKM. The CDR3 DNA reads as TGTGCCAGCAGTTTATTGGGACAGGGGGCAGGCGAGCAGTACTTC. Translating it yields CASSLLGQGAGEQYF.

This clone occurred a few times. The chain has TRBV19 and TRBJ2-5; a weak D match, TRBD2 (6 bases). This CDR3 spans 15 amino acids. V lost 5 bases, J lost 3 bases, and 16 bases lay in between. Germline values: CDR1 LNHDA, CDR2 SQIVND (reference sequence). The CDR3 here is CASSPFFGGKETQYF. In DNA form, the CDR3 reads TGTGCCAGTAGTCCCTTTTTCGGCGGGAAAGAGACCCAGTACTTC.

The chain uses TRBV2 and TRBJ1-4; TRBD1 matches 7 bases. Germline values: CDR1 SNHLY, CDR2 FYNNEI. J gave up 5 bases and V 6 bases, and 9 bases lay outside the gene matches. This CDR3 spans 15 amino acids. CDR3 nucleotides: TGTGCCAGCAGATCCACCGGGACAGAGAATGAAAAACTGTTTTTT. As protein: CASRSTGTENEKLFF.

V gene TRBV28 combines with J gene TRBJ2-7; TRBD1 matches at 7 bases. CDR1 is MDHEN, CDR2 SYDVKM, per germline. V lost 4 bases, J lost 2 bases, and 8 bases stayed unmatched. The CDR3 contains 15 residues. The CDR3 DNA reads as TGTGCCAGCAGTTCACGAGCCGGGACAGCCTACGAGCAGTACTTC. Encoded protein: CASSSRAGTAYEQYF.

This clone came up once. The chain uses TRBV6-5 and TRBJ1-5; D uncertain. CDR1 and CDR2 (germline): MNHEY, SVGAGI. The V gene lost 6 bases and the J gene lost 7 bases, with 13 bases spanning the gap. The CDR3 runs 13 residues. For the CDR3, the DNA is TGTGCCAGCAGGTTGGACCCTGGGCAGCCCCAGCATTTT. It yields the protein CASRLDPGQPQHF.

Of note for this clone: Additional DNA sequences in this sample encode the identical CDR3. The V and J genes are TRBV7-2 and TRBJ1-2; D possibly corresponds to TRBD1 (6 bases). There are 14 residues in the CDR3. Germline-derived CDR1 and CDR2 are SGHTA and FQGNSA. Trimming pared 2 bases from V and 3 bases from J, leaving 10 bases between. DNA for the CDR3: TGTGCCAGCAGCTTAATACAGGGTGACTATGGCTACACCTTC. It codes for CASSLIQGDYGYTF.

This clone was seen a handful of times. The chain is built from TRBV18 and TRBJ2-7; D assignment may be TRBD1 or TRBD2 (6 bases each). This CDR3 is 16 amino acids long. The germline V gene encodes CDR1 KGHSH and CDR2 LQKENI. V was pared by 5 bases and J by 4 bases, with 21 bases between. The CDR3 here is CASSGGGESSQYEQYF. CDR3 nucleotides: TGTGCCAGCTCAGGAGGGGGTGAATCGAGTCAATACGAGCAGTACTTC.

V and J are TRBV6-2 or TRBV6-3 and TRBJ2-1; D is undetermined. The CDR3 totals 18 residues. The germline V gene has CDR1 MNHEY and CDR2 SVGEGT. V lost 2 bases and J lost 3, with 20 bases in between. CDR3 sequence (DNA): TGTGCCAGCAGTTACCCCCTCTGGCAGGTCCGGATCTACAATGAGCAGTTCTTC. Encoded protein: CASSYPLWQVRIYNEQFF.

The rearrangement joins TRBV29-1 to TRBJ2-3, with D hard to call. Germline V gene lookup returns CDR1 SQVTM and CDR2 ANQGSEA. The length of the CDR3 is 13 residues. V lost 3 bases to trimming and J lost 0 bases, with 7 bases between them. The CDR3 region has the DNA TGCAGCGTTGACCTCAGTAGCACAGATACGCAGTATTTT. Its translation: CSVDLSSTDTQYF.

The genes are TRBV28 and TRBJ1-2; TRBD1 might be the D (5 bases). CDR3 length equals 16 residues. V dropped 7 bases and J dropped 3 bases, with 21 bases sitting between them. CDR1 and CDR2 from the germline V gene are MDHEN and SYDVKM. The CDR3 is CASTLPGATPDYGYTF. The DNA for the CDR3 is TGTGCCAGCACCCTTCCCGGGGCAACACCGGACTATGGCTACACCTTC.

The chain is built from TRBV5-1 and TRBJ1-2, with unresolved D. This CDR3 comprises 14 residues. V lost 5 bases, J lost 6 bases, and 17 bases lay in between. The germline V gene has CDR1 SGHRS and CDR2 YFSETQ. CDR3 DNA: TGCGCCAGCAGTCGAGTCGGGGATCCGGATGGCTACACCTTC. Translation: CASSRVGDPDGYTF.

The genes are TRBV4-2 and TRBJ2-7; D unclear. Looked up from germline, CDR1 is LGHNA and CDR2 is YNFKEQ. The V and J ends lost 1 base and 7 bases respectively, with 8 bases between them. The CDR3 has 12 amino acids. The CDR3: CASSQGGREQYF. DNA for the CDR3: TGTGCCAGCAGCCAAGGTGGGCGAGAGCAGTACTTC.